A single sample gave rise to the 24 T cell receptor beta chains below, sequenced in a study of T cell changes during pregnancy in multiple sclerosis. The assay was immunoSEQ multiplex PCR, and TCRdb's table has in-frame clones only and misses some. This table has tens of thousands of clones, around 94% appearing once. Sequencing was performed on peripheral blood, taken in the third trimester of pregnancy. These receptors were taken from a female donor with multiple sclerosis, enrolled in a pregnancy study.

The chain links TRBV5-4 to TRBJ2-5; 8 positions agree with TRBD2. There are 16 residues in the CDR3. The germline CDR1 and CDR2 sequences are SGHNT and YYREEE (reference sequence). J gave up 1 base and V 6 bases, and 11 bases lay outside the gene matches. CDR3 in DNA: TGTGCCAGCAAACCGACCGGGCTAGCGGGCCAAGAGACCCAGTACTTC. Protein product: CASKPTGLAGQETQYF.

V and J are TRBV30 and TRBJ2-2, with 7 positions matching TRBD1. Germline-derived CDR1 and CDR2 are GTSNPN and SVGIG (reference sequence). The V segment lost 6 bases and the J segment 3 bases; nucleotides outside the gene matches: 10. The CDR3 extends over 15 amino acids. The chain's CDR3 is CACPLGQRYTGELFF. In DNA form, the CDR3 reads TGTGCCTGCCCATTGGGACAGAGATACACCGGGGAGCTGTTTTTT.

The chain links TRBV27 to TRBJ2-5, with 8 bases lining up with TRBD1. The ends lost 5 bases at V and 5 bases at J; junction bases unmatched: 7. The length of the CDR3 is 14 residues. Germline CDR1 is MNHEY and CDR2 is SMNVEV (reference sequence). The CDR3 sequence: CASSQTGDGETQYF. CDR3 DNA sequence: TGTGCCAGCAGTCAGACAGGGGACGGGGAGACCCAGTACTTC.

The chain employs TRBV2 and TRBJ1-2, with 7 bases that match TRBD1. The germline gives CDR1 SNHLY, CDR2 FYNNEI. The CDR3 runs to 13 residues. The J segment lost 6 bases and the V segment lost 4 bases, leaving 5 bases of the junction unmatched. As DNA, the CDR3 is TGTGCCAGCAGTGGGGACAGCCGAGATGGCTACACCTTC. Protein: CASSGDSRDGYTF.

The chain joins TRBV7-3 to TRBJ2-7; TRBD2 might be the D (5 bases). This CDR3 has 12 amino acids. V shed 5 bases and J shed 7 bases, with 12 bases lying between them. The germline gives CDR1 SGHTA, CDR2 FQGTGA. The CDR3 DNA reads TGTGCCAGCAGCGCGCCCGGGATGGAGCAGTACTTC. Translated, it gives CASSAPGMEQYF.

The chain employs TRBV30 and TRBJ1-1; tentatively, D is TRBD1 (5 bases). The V gene lost 4 bases and the J gene lost 2 bases, with 11 bases spanning the gap. The germline CDR1 and CDR2 sequences are GTSNPN and SVGIG (reference sequence). The CDR3 is 13 residues long. CDR3 region: CAWITTGNTEAFF. The CDR3 DNA follows: TGTGCCTGGATTACCACAGGTAACACTGAAGCTTTCTTT.

This chain uses TRBV4-3 with TRBJ2-7, with 8 bases identical to TRBD1. Germline V CDR1 and CDR2: LGHNA, YSLEER. This CDR3 region has 13 residues. Trimming cost V 3 bases and J 2 bases; bases outside gene matches: 0. The CDR3 nucleotides are TGCGCCAGCAGCCAGGGACAGGCCTACGAGCAGTACTTC. Translated: CASSQGQAYEQYF.

The V call is TRBV28, the J call TRBJ2-7, with D possibly being TRBD2 (5 bases). The CDR3 has 15 amino acids. Trimming took off 4 bases at V and 3 bases at J, with 16 bases between the two ends. Germline V gene data show CDR1 as MDHEN and CDR2 as SYDVKM. The CDR3: CASSSRSPGDYEQYF. The DNA of the CDR3 is TGTGCCAGCAGTTCCAGATCCCCCGGGGACTACGAGCAGTACTTC.

This chain uses TRBV13 with TRBJ2-7, with a possible D match to TRBD1 (5 bases). CDR1 is PRHDT, CDR2 FYEKMQ, per germline (reference sequence). V lost 4 bases, J lost 2 bases, and 12 bases lay in between. The CDR3 is 14 residues long. The CDR3 loop is CASSSRTQTYEQYF. CDR3 nucleotide sequence: TGTGCCAGCAGCTCCAGGACACAGACCTACGAGCAGTACTTC.

The V and J genes are TRBV30 and TRBJ2-2, with D possibly TRBD2 on 6 matching bases. This CDR3 region has 16 residues. Deletions cut 0 bases from V and 7 bases from J, with 18 bases between. Germline V lookup: CDR1 GTSNPN, CDR2 SVGIG (reference sequence). CDR3 bases: TGTGCCTGGAGTGTCTATACCTCCCTGCGGGGCGGGGAGCTGTTTTTT. This sequence encodes CAWSVYTSLRGGELFF.

This chain connects TRBV19 to TRBJ1-3; D remains ambiguous. From germline, CDR1 is LNHDA and CDR2 SQIVND (reference sequence). The CDR3 totals 14 residues. Trimming cost V 7 bases and J 0 bases, with 10 bases left between them. The DNA for the CDR3 is TGTGCCAGTAAGGAGACCAACTCTGGAAACACCATATATTTT. This encodes CASKETNSGNTIYF.

The chain carries TRBV9 and TRBJ1-1, with a possible D match to TRBD1 (6 bases). The CDR3 is 18 residues long. CDR1 is SGDLS, CDR2 YYNGEE, per germline. V dropped 3 bases and J dropped 3 bases, with 24 bases sitting between them. CDR3 protein: CASSGSGGAGYVDTEAFF. As DNA, the CDR3 is TGTGCCAGCAGCGGGTCCGGGGGGGCGGGCTATGTGGACACTGAAGCTTTCTTT.

V and J are TRBV4-3 and TRBJ1-1; D unresolved. V lost 0 bases to trimming and J lost 1 base, with 6 bases between them. The germline V gene encodes CDR1 LGHNA and CDR2 YSLEER. The CDR3 sequence is 14 residues long. The CDR3 sequence is CASSQDPGNTEAFF. The CDR3, as DNA: TGCGCCAGCAGCCAAGATCCAGGGAACACTGAAGCTTTCTTT.

The V gene is TRBV27, the J gene TRBJ2-2; TRBD2 matches 7 bases. CDR1 MNHEY and CDR2 SMNVEV come from the germline V gene (reference sequence). The CDR3 spans 16 residues. Unmatched junction bases numbered 7, after V lost 6 bases and J lost 0 bases. The CDR3 is CASSRGSGANTGELFF. As DNA, the CDR3 is TGTGCCAGCAGCCGTGGAAGCGGGGCGAACACCGGGGAGCTGTTTTTT.

The chain combines TRBV7-3 with TRBJ1-2; D is perhaps TRBD1 (5 bases). Looked up from germline, CDR1 is SGHTA and CDR2 is FQGTGA. The CDR3 totals 15 residues. V was trimmed by 8 bases and J by 6 bases, leaving 22 bases between them. The CDR3: CASGPGTAGLDGYTF. CDR3 nucleotides: TGTGCCAGCGGGCCCGGGACGGCGGGATTGGATGGCTACACCTTC.

This sequence joins TRBV19 and TRBJ1-5, with D tentatively TRBD1 (5 bases). Germline CDR1 reads LNHDA; CDR2 reads SQIVND (reference sequence). The CDR3 covers 14 residues. Deletions cut 6 bases from V and 3 bases from J, with 12 bases between. CDR3 DNA sequence: TGTGCCAGTAGCTTAGCAGGGTACAATCAGCCCCAGCATTTT. Translation: CASSLAGYNQPQHF.

J is TRBJ1-4 and V is TRBV28; 10 nucleotides align to TRBD1. The germline gives CDR1 MDHEN, CDR2 SYDVKM. Trimming took 3 bases from V and 6 from J; bases not matched to a gene: 4. CDR3 length: 15 residues. The CDR3 reads CASSLSGTGDEKLFF. CDR3 nucleotide sequence: TGTGCCAGCAGTTTGTCCGGGACAGGGGATGAAAAACTGTTTTTT.

The chain has TRBV27 and TRBJ1-2, with 7 bases lining up with TRBD1. The junction had 8 bases not matched to a gene; V was cut back by 3 bases and J by 1 base. The CDR3 is 16 residues long. Germline lookup yields CDR1 MNHEY and CDR2 SMNVEV (reference sequence). CDR3 sequence reads: CASSFVGQRLNYGYTF. The CDR3 DNA reads as TGTGCCAGCAGTTTTGTGGGACAGCGGCTTAACTATGGCTACACCTTC.

The gene calls are TRBV5-1 and TRBJ2-7; 10 bases line up with TRBD1. Germline CDR1 reads SGHRS; CDR2 reads YFSETQ. CDR3 length equals 16 residues. Unmatched junction bases numbered 5, after V lost 2 bases and J lost 0 bases. This chain's CDR3 is CASSFGQGDISYEQYF. The CDR3 DNA is TGCGCCAGCAGCTTTGGACAGGGGGATATCTCCTACGAGCAGTACTTC.

V gene TRBV7-2 combines with J gene TRBJ2-7; 8 bases fit TRBD2. The germline CDR1 and CDR2 sequences are SGHTA and FQGNSA. J gave up 2 bases and V 5 bases, and 8 bases lay outside the gene matches. The CDR3 covers 15 residues. The CDR3 region is CASSPPTGGPYEQYF. DNA for the CDR3: TGTGCCAGCAGCCCGCCCACGGGAGGGCCCTACGAGCAGTACTTC.

This clone was found once. The V gene is TRBV10-1, the J gene TRBJ2-2, with D tentatively TRBD2 (7 bases). The CDR3 contains 14 residues. From germline, CDR1 is WNHNN and CDR2 SYGVQD (reference sequence). Trimming took off 11 bases at V and 4 bases at J, with 17 bases between the two ends. The CDR3 nucleotides read TGCGCCTGCTCTGCGGGGGCAGGCACCGGGGAGCTGTTTTTT. Translated: CACSAGAGTGELFF.

This chain links TRBV7-2 with TRBJ1-5, with D perhaps TRBD1 (5 bases). The germline V gene has CDR1 SGHTA and CDR2 FQGNSA. Trimming pared 3 bases from V and 0 bases from J, leaving 18 bases between. The CDR3 length is 18 residues. The CDR3 reads CASSLGYGGRYSNQPQHF. The CDR3 region has the DNA TGTGCCAGCAGCTTGGGGTATGGGGGGAGATATAGCAATCAGCCCCAGCATTTT.

The chain uses TRBV7-9 and TRBJ2-4, with D possibly matching TRBD2 (5 bases). The germline V and J ends were trimmed by 3 bases and 2 bases, with 14 bases remaining between them. The CDR3 contains 16 residues. Germline V gene data show CDR1 as SEHNR and CDR2 as FQNEAQ (reference sequence). CDR3: CASSFTTAGPKNIQYF. In DNA form, the CDR3 reads TGTGCCAGCAGCTTTACTACGGCGGGCCCCAAAAACATTCAGTACTTC.

This CDR3 is CASGKDRNEKLFF. The CDR3 DNA reads TGTGCCAGCGGAAAGGACAGGAATGAAAAACTGTTTTTT. This chain joins TRBV5-6 and TRBJ1-4; 7 nucleotides line up with TRBD1. CDR1 and CDR2 from the germline V gene are SGHDT and YYEEEE. This CDR3 spans 13 amino acids. The junction had 5 bases not matched to a gene; V was cut back by 7 bases and J by 5 bases.